This T cell receptor beta chain was found in a study of OX40 agonist ivuxolimab in advanced cancers. Study-wide findings and caveats: Antigen specificity remained undetermined for the expanded peripheral T cells. With doses of 0.1 to 3.0 mg/kg, CD4+ and CD8+ blood T cells had undergone clonal expansion by week 6. Some patients without response likewise showed low normalized clonal expansion. Partial responders treated at 0.1-3.0 mg/kg exhibited clonal expansion among the lowest measured.

Sequenced by immunoSEQ multiplex PCR; TCRdb stores in-frame clones only, minus some. Among 100,000 to 130,000 clones listed, 85% to 95% were seen once. With 1 base removed from V and 5 bases from J, the gap between germline ends came to 15 bases. CDR1 SGHRS and CDR2 YFSETQ come from the germline V gene. The CDR3 has 15 amino acids. On this clone: Its antigen remains unknown.

Specimen: CD4+ or CD8+ T cells sorted from blood, collected in a trial of the OX40 agonist ivuxolimab. This chain connects TRBV5-1 to TRBJ2-5; a possible D gene is TRBD1 (6 bases). This sequence was found in an adult with an advanced solid tumor such as melanoma, head and neck, liver or kidney cancer. The CDR3 is CASSLTGTGWETQYF. Here the CDR3 DNA reads TGCGCCAGCAGCTTGACAGGGACCGGGTGGGAGACCCAGTACTTC.